This TCR beta chain is drawn from a study of blood T cells in healthy people across ages. Whole-study results and caveats: Donor CMV status was unknown, possibly confounding expanded clonotype changes.

CDR1 is SGDLS, CDR2 YYNGEE, per germline. The ends were cut back, 3 bases at V and 4 bases at J, with 17 bases in the middle. The CDR3 length is 17 residues. Donors were healthy Caucasian individuals from Russia aged roughly 6 to 100. Peripheral blood, about 10 milliliters per donor, was collected. As concerns this clonotype: Its antigen is not identified.

The use of a sample-barcoded 5' primer and a J-beta primer mix characterized a second PCR of roughly 6 to 11 cycles. CDR3-containing paired-end reads numbering at least 2.5 million came from each sample. TCRdb re-called the 5' RACE reads through MiXCR, storing one row per CDR3 protein. The sample consists of about a million distinct CDR3 sequences, about 48% of them appearing once. The sample comprised blood. The chain carries TRBV9 and TRBJ1-6, with D possibly matching TRBD1 (6 bases). The sequence came from a man under 40 in good health. DNA for the CDR3: TGTGCCAGCAGCGCCCTTCCGGGGGGGGCTTATAATTCACCCCTCCACTTT. Encoded protein: CASSALPGGAYNSPLHF.